This is a list of T cell receptor beta chains from one sample in a study of T cell repertoires in cytomegalovirus infection. TCRdb re-analysed the reads in MiXCR, keeping a single row per CDR3 protein. This table holds fewer than 550,000 distinct CDR3 sequences, 10% to 12% found once. The sequenced material came from PBMCs. The receptor set was obtained from a human donor in good health (CMV status not recorded). Some clones in this sample may be carry-over from other donors' samples. Both conserved end residues are part of each CDR3. D genes are given only for firm matches. Only part of the rows carry a size: once, few, many, or a class if the clone is expanded.

size,V,D,J,CDR3,DNA
.,TRBV5-6,TRBD2,TRBJ2-1,CASSLAIAGGIYNEQFF,TGTGCCAGCAGCTTGGCCATAGCGGGGGGTATCTACAATGAGCAGTTCTTC
many,TRBV7-8,.,TRBJ2-1,CASSLASGHGSYNEQFF,TGTGCCAGCAGCTTAGCGTCCGGCCACGGCTCCTACAATGAGCAGTTCTTC
many,TRBV29-1,.,TRBJ1-1,CSVLGGLGATTEAFF,TGCAGCGTCCTCGGAGGGCTGGGGGCGACCACTGAAGCTTTCTTT
many,TRBV6-7,TRBD1,TRBJ1-4,CASTRDRLRYEKLFF,TGTGCCAGCACCCGGGACAGGCTTCGTTATGAAAAACTGTTTTTT
few,TRBV10-3,.,TRBJ2-7,CAIAAGRSEQYF,TGTGCCATCGCCGCGGGTAGGAGCGAGCAGTACTTC
few,TRBV19,.,TRBJ1-2,CAALGRAAQNYGYTF,TGTGCCGCCCTCGGGCGCGCAGCACAGAACTATGGCTACACCTTC
many,TRBV7-8,TRBD1,TRBJ1-4,CASSSPGQGAQKLFF,TGTGCCAGCAGCTCGCCGGGACAGGGGGCGCAAAAACTGTTTTTT
many,TRBV12-3/TRBV12-4,TRBD1,TRBJ1-4,CASSSGTATNEKLFF,TGTGCCAGCAGTTCCGGGACAGCAACTAATGAAAAACTGTTTTTT
few,TRBV27,TRBD1,TRBJ1-1,CASIRQGGSTEAFF,TGTGCCAGCATCCGACAGGGGGGGAGCACTGAAGCTTTCTTT
many,TRBV6-2/TRBV6-3,.,TRBJ2-5,CASSYSRDFSRETQYF,TGTGCCAGCAGTTACTCCCGAGACTTTTCCCGGGAGACCCAGTACTTC
.,TRBV2,.,TRBJ1-4,CASRETGSLIF,TGTGCCAGCAGGGAGACAGGATCTCTGATTTTT
many,TRBV29-1,TRBD1,TRBJ1-5,CSVTIGTGGPNQPQHF,TGCAGCGTCACAATCGGGACAGGGGGACCCAATCAGCCCCAGCATTTT
many,TRBV5-1,.,TRBJ1-1,CASSDPTGNTEAFF,TGCGCCAGCAGCGACCCGACAGGGAACACTGAAGCTTTCTTT
many,TRBV12-3/TRBV12-4,.,TRBJ2-3,CASSLKGKDTQYF,TGTGCCAGCAGTTTGAAAGGGAAAGATACGCAGTATTTT
many,TRBV12-3/TRBV12-4,.,TRBJ1-4,CASSFDNNEKLFF,TGTGCCAGCAGTTTCGACAATAATGAAAAACTGTTTTTT
few,TRBV18,.,TRBJ1-2,CASSPPGGGKNGYTF,TGTGCCAGCTCACCCCCGGGAGGGGGTAAGAATGGCTACACCTTC
few,TRBV2,TRBD2,TRBJ2-3,CASSEDISGGADTQYF,TGTGCCAGCAGTGAAGATATTAGCGGGGGGGCAGATACGCAGTATTTT
many,TRBV18,.,TRBJ1-3,CASSPQPGRLSGNTIYF,TGTGCCAGCTCACCACAGCCGGGGCGCCTCTCTGGAAACACCATATATTTT
few,TRBV20-1,TRBD1,TRBJ1-5,CSASGQGIQPQHF,TGCAGTGCTTCCGGACAGGGAATTCAGCCCCAGCATTTT
many,TRBV7-8,.,TRBJ2-4,CASSLTRGSKNIQYF,TGTGCCAGCAGCTTAACACGAGGGAGCAAAAACATTCAGTACTTC
many,TRBV28,.,TRBJ1-1,CASSPTGGNPEAFF,TGTGCCAGCAGCCCTACCGGGGGAAATCCTGAAGCTTTCTTT
many,TRBV6-5,.,TRBJ1-2,CASSSTGGRNYGYTF,TGTGCCAGCAGTTCCACGGGGGGACGGAACTATGGCTACACCTTC
many,TRBV28,TRBD2,TRBJ2-3,CASRSAGGNTDTQYF,TGTGCCAGCAGGTCAGCGGGAGGGAACACAGATACGCAGTATTTT
many,TRBV5-4,.,TRBJ2-1,CASSPQGNEQFF,TGTGCCAGCAGTCCCCAGGGGAATGAGCAGTTCTTC
many,TRBV7-9,TRBD2,TRBJ2-3,CASSYRGGRLTDTQYF,TGTGCCAGCAGCTATCGGGGCGGGAGGCTCACAGATACGCAGTATTTT
many,TRBV7-2,.,TRBJ2-2,CASSQTRYTGELFF,TGTGCCAGCAGCCAGACTCGATACACCGGGGAGCTGTTTTTT
many,TRBV20-1,.,TRBJ2-5,CSARDWRGVQETQYF,TGCAGTGCTAGAGATTGGAGAGGGGTTCAAGAGACCCAGTACTTC
many,TRBV20-1,.,TRBJ2-7,CSAPGHRGYEQYF,TGCAGTGCCCCGGGGCACAGAGGTTACGAGCAGTACTTC
many,TRBV11-3,TRBD2,TRBJ2-1,CASSLGTSGGRNEQFF,TGTGCCAGCAGCTTAGGGACTAGCGGGGGGAGAAATGAGCAGTTCTTC
.,TRBV3-1,.,TRBJ1-1,CASSPPGRGGLTEAFF,TGTGCCAGCAGTCCCCCGGGCAGGGGAGGGTTGACTGAAGCTTTCTTT
many,TRBV7-8,TRBD1,TRBJ1-1,CASSSGTGSITEAFF,TGTGCCAGCAGCTCCGGGACAGGGTCTATCACTGAAGCTTTCTTT